Listed below are T cell receptor beta chains from one sample, sequenced in a study of blood T cell repertoires in COVID-19. Profiling relied on immunoSEQ multiplex PCR, and the TCRdb table lists in-frame clones only, not all of them. Counted here are about 42,000 clones, under 90% occurring once; the ten biggest clones make up 40% to 45%. Sequencing used peripheral blood. These receptors were obtained from a human donor in a cohort sampled during active COVID-19. Both conserved end residues are part of each CDR3. A D gene is named only where the DNA matches it firmly. Clone sizes are given selectively: once, few, many, or a class where the clone is expanded.

j_call clone_size d_call v_call cdr3_nt cdr3_aa
TRBJ2-2 - - TRBV19 TGTGCCAGTAGTCGAACAGGATTGGCCGGGGAGCTGTTTTTT CASSRTGLAGELFF
TRBJ2-1 - TRBD2 TRBV5-1 TGCGCCAGCAAGTGGACTAGTGGGTACAATGAGCAGTTCTTC CASKWTSGYNEQFF
TRBJ2-2 - TRBD1 TRBV5-1 TGCGCCAGGAGGGAACAGGGGTTGACCGGGGAGCTGTTTTTT CARREQGLTGELFF
TRBJ2-2 few TRBD1 TRBV24-1 TGTGCCACCAGTGATCAGGGGGCCTCCGGGGAGCTGTTTTTT CATSDQGASGELFF
TRBJ2-7 - - TRBV6-2/TRBV6-3 TGTGCCAGCAGTTATACTCCCCTCACTGATTCCTACGAGCAGTACTTC CASSYTPLTDSYEQYF
TRBJ2-1 - - TRBV10-3 TGTGCCATTCAAGACAGCCTCTACAATGAGCAGTTCTTC CAIQDSLYNEQFF
TRBJ2-7 once TRBD2 TRBV7-6 TGTGCCAGCAGCTTAGCTACTGGGGGGGGCTACGAGCAGTACTTC CASSLATGGGYEQYF
TRBJ1-6 - - TRBV27 TGTGCCAGCAGTTTAGAGGGCAGGAGGAACTATAATTCACCCCTCCACTTT CASSLEGRRNYNSPLHF
TRBJ2-7 few TRBD1 TRBV7-2 TGTGCCAGCAGCCCGGGACAGGGTACGGGCTACGAGCAGTACTTC CASSPGQGTGYEQYF
TRBJ2-1 - TRBD2 TRBV5-6 TGTGCCAGCAGCGCCGACAGCGGGGCGACTTACAATGAGCAGTTCTTC CASSADSGATYNEQFF
TRBJ1-4 - - TRBV6-6 TGTGCCAGCAGTTATGGGCAGAATGAAAAACTGTTTTTT CASSYGQNEKLFF
TRBJ2-1 - TRBD1 TRBV7-6 TGTGCCAGCAGCACCACACAGGGGAGAGTATGGAATGAGCAGTTCTTC CASSTTQGRVWNEQFF
TRBJ2-6 - - TRBV5-4 TGTGCCAGCATCGACAGCTCTGGGGCCAACGTCCTGACTTTC CASIDSSGANVLTF
TRBJ2-2 - TRBD2 TRBV19 TGTGCCAGTAGTCTCGGGACTAGCGGGGAGCTGTTTTTT CASSLGTSGELFF
TRBJ2-2 - TRBD1 TRBV4-3 TGCGCCAGCAGCCAACACAGGGACAGCGGGGAGCTGTTTTTT CASSQHRDSGELFF
TRBJ2-7 - - TRBV4-2 TGTGCCAGCAGCCAAGCGGGGCAGGGGAGCTCCTACGAGCAGTACTTC CASSQAGQGSSYEQYF
TRBJ2-7 - TRBD2 TRBV6-2/TRBV6-3 TGTGCCAGCAGTTACTCGTCTAGCGGGTTCTCCTACGAGCAGTACTTC CASSYSSSGFSYEQYF
TRBJ1-2 - - TRBV9 TGTGCCAGCAGCGCGATCGGGAGTCCCTATGGCTACACCTTC CASSAIGSPYGYTF
TRBJ1-3 - - TRBV3-1/TRBV3-2 TGTGCCAGCAGGGGGAGGGGTTCTGGAAACACCATATATTTT CASRGRGSGNTIYF
TRBJ1-2 - TRBD1 TRBV30 TGTGCCTGGATGGACAGGGAGGGACTTGCCGTCGGCTACACCTTC CAWMDREGLAVGYTF
TRBJ1-1 - TRBD1 TRBV4-1 TGCGCCAGCAGCCAGAGAACGGGACAGGAAACACGAGGTGCGGCTGAAGCTTTCTTT CASSQRTGQETRGAAEAFF
TRBJ2-2 - TRBD1 TRBV5-4 TGTGCCAGCAGCGATATGGGACAGAGGAACACCGGGGAGCTGTTTTTT CASSDMGQRNTGELFF
TRBJ1-2 - TRBD1 TRBV13 TGTGCCAGCAGCCTGGGACAGGGATATGGCTACACCTTC CASSLGQGYGYTF
TRBJ2-3 - TRBD2 TRBV6-5 TGTGCCAGCAGTTACCCCGGGGGGGCAGATACGCAGTATTTT CASSYPGGADTQYF
TRBJ2-3 - TRBD2 TRBV5-4 TGTGCCAGCAGCTCGGGACTAGCGGGGTCTAGCACAGATACGCAGTATTTT CASSSGLAGSSTDTQYF
TRBJ2-5 few - TRBV6-5 TGTGCCAGCAACCCAAGGGGGGAGACCCAGTACTTC CASNPRGETQYF
TRBJ2-5 - - TRBV12-3/TRBV12-4 TGTGCCAGCACCTTCTCCGGACAGAGGACCCAGTACTTC CASTFSGQRTQYF
TRBJ1-4 - - TRBV19 TGTGCCAGTAGGGGCAGCTATGAAAAACTGTTTTTT CASRGSYEKLFF
TRBJ1-5 - TRBD1 TRBV6-5 TGTGCCAGCAGTTACCGGACAGGGGGACAGCCCCAGCATTTT CASSYRTGGQPQHF
TRBJ2-3 - - TRBV5-1 TGCGCCAGCAGCTTTTCGGGGCGGGGGCCGGGAGATACGCAGTATTTT CASSFSGRGPGDTQYF
TRBJ1-2 - TRBD1 TRBV4-1 TGCGCCAGCAGCCAAGAAATTGTTAGACAGGGGGCTAACTATGGCTACACCTTC CASSQEIVRQGANYGYTF
TRBJ1-1 - - TRBV6-5 TGTGCCAGCAGTAACCAGGGTACTGAAGCTTTCTTT CASSNQGTEAFF
TRBJ2-5 - - TRBV7-2 TGTGCCAGCAGCTTAGGGGCCGGCTCAGGAGGGGAGACCCAGTACTTC CASSLGAGSGGETQYF
TRBJ2-3 - TRBD2 TRBV9 TGTGCCAGCAGCGTAGGAGCTAGCGGGGGCCAGGATACGCAGTATTTT CASSVGASGGQDTQYF
TRBJ1-5 - TRBD1 TRBV6-1 TGTGCCAGCAGTGACGGGACAGGGGGCAAACAGCCCCAGCATTTT CASSDGTGGKQPQHF
TRBJ2-3 few - TRBV29-1 TGCAGCGTTGAAGATGGGGCGGGACCCACAGATACGCAGTATTTT CSVEDGAGPTDTQYF
TRBJ1-2 - - TRBV2 TGTGCCAGCAGTGTGGGCCATGGGAGTGGCTACACCTTC CASSVGHGSGYTF
TRBJ1-5 - TRBD1 TRBV7-8 TGTGCCAGCAGCCCGTCGACAGGGTTACAGCCCCAGCATTTT CASSPSTGLQPQHF
TRBJ2-7 once TRBD1 TRBV11-3 TGTGCCAGCAGCCGGGACAGTAACTCCTACGGGCAGTACTTC CASSRDSNSYGQYF
TRBJ2-7 - TRBD1 TRBV6-6 TGTGCCAGCAGTGGAAGGGGACAGGGAGAGCCCTACGAGCAGTACTTC CASSGRGQGEPYEQYF
TRBJ2-7 - - TRBV6-5 TGTGCCAGCAGCGGGAACTACGAGCAGTACTTC CASSGNYEQYF
TRBJ1-4 few - TRBV2 TGTGCCAGCATCTCGACCAGGTCTAATGAAAAACTGTTTTTT CASISTRSNEKLFF
TRBJ2-7 - - TRBV5-5 TGTGCCAGCAGCTACCCCCAGGGGCCGTACGAGCAGTACTTC CASSYPQGPYEQYF
TRBJ2-1 - TRBD2 TRBV7-3 TGTGCCAGCAGCTCGAATACCCTAGCGGGGGGGCACAATGAGCAGTTCTTC CASSSNTLAGGHNEQFF
TRBJ1-2 - - TRBV16 TGTGCCAGCAGCCAATACCAACAGCTTATCACTAACTATGGCTACACCTTC CASSQYQQLITNYGYTF
TRBJ2-3 - - TRBV10-3 TGTGCCATCAGGGCAGACGGGGGTACGCAGTATTTT CAIRADGGTQYF
TRBJ1-5 few - TRBV7-9 TGTGCCAGCAGCTCCGGACACCTAAGGGGTCAGCCCCAGCATTTT CASSSGHLRGQPQHF
TRBJ2-5 - TRBD2 TRBV2 TGTGCCAGCAGTTATAGCGGGGACCAAGAGACCCAGTACTTC CASSYSGDQETQYF
TRBJ2-6 - - TRBV10-2 TGCGCCAGCAGTGCGAGGGTTAGCTCTGGGGCCAACGTCCTGACTTTC CASSARVSSGANVLTF
TRBJ2-2 - TRBD2 TRBV5-1 TGCGCCAGCAGCTTAGCGGGGCGGAACACCGGGGAGCTGTTTTTT CASSLAGRNTGELFF
TRBJ1-3 - - TRBV3-1/TRBV3-2 TGTGCCAGCAGCCAAGATTTCAGGACACCTTCTGGAAACACCATATATTTT CASSQDFRTPSGNTIYF
TRBJ2-7 - TRBD2 TRBV4-3 TGCGCCAGCAGCCAAGATGCCAGTGGGGGGGCCTACGAGCAGTACTTC CASSQDASGGAYEQYF